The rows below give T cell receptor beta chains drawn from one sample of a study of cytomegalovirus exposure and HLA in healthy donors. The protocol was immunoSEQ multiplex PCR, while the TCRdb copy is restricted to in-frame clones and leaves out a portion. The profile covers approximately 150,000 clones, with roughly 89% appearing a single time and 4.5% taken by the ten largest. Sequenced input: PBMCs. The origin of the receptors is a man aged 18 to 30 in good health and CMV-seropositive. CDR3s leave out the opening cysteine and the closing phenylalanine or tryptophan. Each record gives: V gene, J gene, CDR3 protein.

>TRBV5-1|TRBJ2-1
ASKGTGGYNEQF
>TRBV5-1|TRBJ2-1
ASSPRTAGTGSDEQF
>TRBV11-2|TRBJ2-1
ASSPPVGGLAGEQF
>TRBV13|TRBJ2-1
ASSSLGRAKHSEQF
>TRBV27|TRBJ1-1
ASSFGGNTEAF
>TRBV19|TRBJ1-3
ATWTAGHGNEDTIY
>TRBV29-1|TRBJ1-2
SVSGSVGYT
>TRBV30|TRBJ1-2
AWSQGGQGAIPQSYT
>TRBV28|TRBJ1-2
ASFRTGDALGYT
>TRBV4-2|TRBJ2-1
ASRALASPNEQF
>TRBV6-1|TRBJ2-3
ASSEERGGTDTQY
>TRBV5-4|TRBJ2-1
ASSPGTPSGGNEQF
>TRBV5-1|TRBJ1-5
ASSVGSDSLGNQPQH
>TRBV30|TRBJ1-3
AWWDWNSGNTIY
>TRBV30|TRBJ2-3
AWSPSPALQGDTQY
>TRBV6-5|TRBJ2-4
ASSLGLAKNIQY
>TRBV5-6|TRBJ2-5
ASSLKGNQETQY
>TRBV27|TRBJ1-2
ASSFFPSGRAGEGYT
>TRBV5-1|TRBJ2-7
ASSLGGDVDEQY
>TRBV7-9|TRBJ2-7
ASSAPQGLYEQY
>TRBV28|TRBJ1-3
ATTEGRSGNTIY
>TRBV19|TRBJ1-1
ASTPGDSLNTEAF
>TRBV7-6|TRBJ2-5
ASSPGLAGGWGETQY
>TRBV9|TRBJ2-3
ASSVDSGGGRATQY
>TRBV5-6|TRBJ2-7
ASSLDQAYEQY
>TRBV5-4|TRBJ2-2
ASSVGTSGDGELF
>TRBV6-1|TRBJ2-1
ASSVDRSSYNEQF
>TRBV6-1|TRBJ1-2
ASRPQGGGGYT
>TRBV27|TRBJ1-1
ASSFEGVGNTEAF
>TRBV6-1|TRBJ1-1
ASSGRGGIYMNTEAF
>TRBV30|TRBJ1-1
AWLGQGNTEAF
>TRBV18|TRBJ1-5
ASSLSRDSSGPQH
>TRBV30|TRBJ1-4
AWSAHANEKLF
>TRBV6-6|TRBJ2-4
ASSGTSPAKNIQY
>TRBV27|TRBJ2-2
ASTLRNPGELF
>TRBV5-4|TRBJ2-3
ASSVTGGRTDTQY
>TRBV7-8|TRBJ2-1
ASSAGLGDSYNEQF
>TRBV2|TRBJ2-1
ASSFPGTSGTSSGDEQF
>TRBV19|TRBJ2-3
ASSRGAGMWGTDTQY
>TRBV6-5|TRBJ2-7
ASSYAGLAGAEQY
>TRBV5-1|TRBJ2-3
ASSRGGADDTQY